A selection of T cell receptor beta chains follows, all from one sample in a study of cytomegalovirus exposure and HLA in healthy donors. Libraries were prepared by immunoSEQ multiplex PCR; TCRdb keeps only in-frame clonotypes and omits some of them. The sample includes a few hundred thousand clones, 80% to 90% of them seen just once. Source material: PBMCs. The receptors here all came from a woman younger than 35 in good health and CMV-seronegative. Each CDR3 is given with its conserved first and last residue. D genes are given only for firm matches. Where a row states a size, it is once, few, many or the class of an expanded clone; other rows omit it.

>-|TRBJ2-2|TRBV2|-
TGTGCCAGCAGTGTAACAGCGAACACCGGGGAGCTGTTTTTT
CASSVTANTGELFF
>-|TRBJ2-3|TRBV27|-
TGTGCCAGCAGTCCTAGCACAGATACGCAGTATTTT
CASSPSTDTQYF
>-|TRBJ2-1|TRBV20-1|-
TGCAGCAGGGGTATTATCAATGAGCAGTTCTTC
CSRGIINEQFF
>-|TRBJ1-2|TRBV4-1|-
TGCGCCAGCAGCCAAGGTCTAGGGGGGGGCATCCCCGCTAACTATGGCTACACCTTC
CASSQGLGGGIPANYGYTF
>-|TRBJ2-7|TRBV5-6|-
TGTGCCAGCATACCTGGGGGGGCGCTCAACGAGCAGTACTTC
CASIPGGALNEQYF
>TRBD1|TRBJ2-7|TRBV27|-
TGTGCCAGCAGTTTGGGGACAGGTCGGTCCGAGCAGTACTTC
CASSLGTGRSEQYF
>-|TRBJ1-5|TRBV27|-
TGTGCCAGCAGTCCCCGGGGGACCCCTAGGAGCAATCAGCCCCAGCATTTT
CASSPRGTPRSNQPQHF
>TRBD1|TRBJ2-3|TRBV7-2|-
TGTGCCAGCGGATCGGGGGACAGGGTTTCCACAGATACGCAGTATTTT
CASGSGDRVSTDTQYF
>TRBD2|TRBJ2-7|TRBV18|-
TGTGCCAGCTCACCGCCGGGACTAGCGGGATTGGGCGAGCAGTACTTC
CASSPPGLAGLGEQYF
>-|TRBJ2-1|TRBV4-2|-
TGTGCCAGCAGCCAAGAAGCGTGGAATGAGCAGTTCTTC
CASSQEAWNEQFF
>-|TRBJ1-3|TRBV6-6|-
TGTGCCAGCAGTTACTCGGGCAGGCCCGGAAACACCATATATTTT
CASSYSGRPGNTIYF
>TRBD1|TRBJ1-1|TRBV2|few
TGTGCCAGCAAAGGTGACAGGGCAGGGACTGAAGCTTTCTTT
CASKGDRAGTEAFF
>-|TRBJ2-7|TRBV10-1|-
TGCGCCAGCATGAGAGGCGAGCAGTACTTC
CASMRGEQYF
>TRBD1|TRBJ2-4|TRBV7-8|-
TGTGCCAGCAGCTTGAGGGGGCGCAGCCTCGAAAACATTCAGTACTTC
CASSLRGRSLENIQYF
>-|TRBJ1-2|TRBV9|few
TGTGCCAGCAGCGTAACAGGCTCAGCTAACTATGGCTACACCTTC
CASSVTGSANYGYTF
>TRBD2|TRBJ2-2|TRBV27|-
TGTGCCAGCAGTCCCCTGACTAGCGGGGGGGCAAACGGGGAGCTGTTTTTT
CASSPLTSGGANGELFF
>-|TRBJ1-1|TRBV6-5|-
TGTGCCAGCAGTTACTCGAACAGGCTGAACACTGAAGCTTTCTTT
CASSYSNRLNTEAFF
>TRBD2|TRBJ2-3|TRBV29-1|-
TGCAGCGTTGAAGGGGGGGGGTCGTATGTAGATACGCAGTATTTT
CSVEGGGSYVDTQYF
>-|TRBJ1-1|TRBV18|-
TGTGCCAGCTCACCATCGCGGGGGGCGAACACTGAAGCTTTCTTT
CASSPSRGANTEAFF
>-|TRBJ1-1|TRBV9|-
TGTGCCAGCAGCGTGGCCGGGACATGGAGGCCTGAAGCTTTCTTT
CASSVAGTWRPEAFF
>TRBD1|TRBJ2-3|TRBV5-4|-
TGTGCCAGCAGCCGTCCCGGGACAGGGCTCGGAGATACGCAGTATTTT
CASSRPGTGLGDTQYF
>-|TRBJ2-4|TRBV30|few
TGTGCCTGGAGTGCAGCGGGAGCCAAAAACATTCAGTACTTC
CAWSAAGAKNIQYF
>-|TRBJ2-4|TRBV4-1|-
TGCGCCAGCAGCCAAGTGGGGGCGGCCAAAAACATTCAGTACTTC
CASSQVGAAKNIQYF
>TRBD1|TRBJ1-1|TRBV11-3|-
TGTGCCAGCAGCCCCTTGCAGGGGGCGGGCACTGAAGCTTTCTTT
CASSPLQGAGTEAFF
>-|TRBJ1-5|TRBV10-1|-
TGCGCCAGCAGTGAAGGAATCGCGGGATCTCAGCCCCAGCATTTT
CASSEGIAGSQPQHF
>-|TRBJ2-2|TRBV6-6|once
TGTGCCAGCAGTTACGGGAGACATATAGGGGGCGGGGAGCTGTTTTTT
CASSYGRHIGGGELFF
>TRBD2|TRBJ2-3|TRBV7-2|-
TGTGCCAGCAGTACTAGCGGGGGGGCAGGTACGCAGTATTTT
CASSTSGGAGTQYF
>-|TRBJ1-1|TRBV7-9|-
TGTGCCAGCAGCACCCATGGACTCGAGGGAACTGAAGCTTTCTTT
CASSTHGLEGTEAFF
>TRBD2|TRBJ2-7|TRBV4-1|-
TGCGCCAGCAGCCAACCAACGGGGGGGCTCCACGAGCAGTACTTC
CASSQPTGGLHEQYF
>TRBD1|TRBJ2-7|TRBV9|-
TGTGCCAGCAGCTCCCGACAGGGCCGCGACGAGCAGTACTTC
CASSSRQGRDEQYF
>-|TRBJ2-4|TRBV29-1|-
TGCAGCGTTGAAAACAGGACAAACATTCAGTACTTC
CSVENRTNIQYF
>-|TRBJ2-3|TRBV9|-
TGTGCCAGCAGCGTAGGAGGGGGGGCCACAGATACGCAGTATTTT
CASSVGGGATDTQYF
>-|TRBJ1-3|TRBV5-4|few
TGTGCCAGCAGCTTGTATTTGGAGGGTGGAAACACCATATATTTT
CASSLYLEGGNTIYF
>-|TRBJ2-4|TRBV19|-
TGTGCCAGTAGTACCCTCGGCAGGGGCATGGAGAACATTCAGTACTTC
CASSTLGRGMENIQYF
>-|TRBJ1-5|TRBV4-3|-
TGCGCCAGCAGCCTCGTATGGGACACTAGCAATCAGCCCCAGCATTTT
CASSLVWDTSNQPQHF
>-|TRBJ1-3|TRBV7-9|-
TGTGCCAGCAGTCCGGGACTCTTCTCTGGAAACACCATATATTTT
CASSPGLFSGNTIYF
>-|TRBJ2-7|TRBV4-2|-
TGTGCCAGCAGCCCCTCCTCAGGGGCGGGCGAGCAGTACTTC
CASSPSSGAGEQYF
>TRBD1|TRBJ2-1|TRBV5-5|-
TGTGCCAGCACCAAGGGGGCCGGAAACAATGAGCAGTTCTTC
CASTKGAGNNEQFF
>-|TRBJ1-5|TRBV19|-
TGTGCCAGTAGTATGTTAACCGGGAGAGGAGGCAATCAGCCCCAGCATTTT
CASSMLTGRGGNQPQHF
>TRBD2|TRBJ2-3|TRBV10-1|-
TGCGCCAGCAGTGATACAGCGGGAGCAGTGGATACGCAGTATTTT
CASSDTAGAVDTQYF
>-|TRBJ1-2|TRBV10-2|-
TGCGCCAGCAGTGAGGTGGACAGCGACTATGGCTACACCTTC
CASSEVDSDYGYTF